This T cell receptor (beta chain) comes out of a study of blood T cell repertoires in COVID-19. Looking at the study overall: Nucleic acid was either cDNA or gDNA, and it came from T cells, B-cell-depleted T cells, or PBMCs.

The study assigned cohorts using participant-reported clinical history. The protocol was immunoSEQ multiplex PCR, while the TCRdb copy is restricted to in-frame clones and leaves out a portion. The data contain a few hundred thousand clones, 75% to 90% of them singletons. The CDR3 spans 18 residues. Germline lookup yields CDR1 SGHTA and CDR2 FQGNSA. The ends lost 5 bases at V and 8 bases at J; junction bases unmatched: 20. The chain couples TRBV7-2 to TRBJ2-1; 8 bases are a match to TRBD1. The receptor's source is a woman aged 35 to 49 who had recovered from COVID-19. The sample comprised PBMCs or T cells enriched from blood (not recorded which). The CDR3 region has the DNA TGTGCCAGCAGCCCGCTAATCCCCGGGACAGGCCCCAGGGATGAGCAGTTCTTC. This translates into CASSPLIPGTGPRDEQFF.